This T cell receptor beta chain was profiled in a study of identical twins. With regard to this clonotype: Its antigen remains unidentified.

A universal primer site came from template switching; cDNA carried unique molecular identifiers. TCRdb re-called the 5' RACE reads through MiXCR, storing one row per CDR3 protein. The sample yields some 1,700,000 distinct CDR3 sequences, less than 40% seen once. CDR1 and CDR2 from the germline V gene are LNHNV and YYDKDF (reference sequence). The V end was cut by 0 bases, the J end by 11 bases, with 16 bases between. CDR3 length: 14 residues. Study-level findings and limits: There is a chance that invariant MAIT and iNKT cells partially muddied zero-insertion analyses.

The sequence was collected from a newborn girl in good health. Sequenced: cord blood. This chain uses TRBV15 with TRBJ2-5; D possibly corresponds to TRBD1 (6 bases). The CDR3 bases are TGTGCCACCAGCAGAGACAGGGGTACTATTGGGCAGTACTTC. This encodes CATSRDRGTIGQYF.